This section outlines one T cell receptor (beta chain) sequence together with its context. Sequencing was performed with immunoSEQ multiplex PCR; in TCRdb, only in-frame clones are kept and a portion is missing. The data hold under 200,000 clones, with about four fifths observed a single time. This specimen comes from a study of blood T cell repertoires in COVID-19. CDR1 is SGHTA, CDR2 FQGNSA, per germline. The CDR3 is made up of 12 amino acids. Trimming took off 0 bases at V and 6 bases at J, with 6 bases between the two ends. The TCR was taken from a man aged 55 to 70 with acute or convalescent COVID-19. The sequenced sample consisted of peripheral blood. This chain joins TRBV7-2 and TRBJ2-7, with a tentative D call TRBD2 (6 bases). In DNA form, the CDR3 reads TGTGCCAGCAGCTTAGCGCGGGGCGAGCAGTACTTC. It yields the protein CASSLARGEQYF.